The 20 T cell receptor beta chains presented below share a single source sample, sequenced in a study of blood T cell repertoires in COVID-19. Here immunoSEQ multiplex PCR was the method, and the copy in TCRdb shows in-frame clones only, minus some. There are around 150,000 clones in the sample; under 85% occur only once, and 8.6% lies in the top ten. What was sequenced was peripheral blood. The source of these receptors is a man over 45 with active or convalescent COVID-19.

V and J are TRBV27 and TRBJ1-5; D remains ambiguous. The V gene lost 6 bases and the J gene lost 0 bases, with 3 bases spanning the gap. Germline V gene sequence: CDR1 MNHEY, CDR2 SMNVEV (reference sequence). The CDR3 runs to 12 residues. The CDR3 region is CASSHSNQPQHF. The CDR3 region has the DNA TGTGCCAGCAGCCATAGCAATCAGCCCCAGCATTTT.

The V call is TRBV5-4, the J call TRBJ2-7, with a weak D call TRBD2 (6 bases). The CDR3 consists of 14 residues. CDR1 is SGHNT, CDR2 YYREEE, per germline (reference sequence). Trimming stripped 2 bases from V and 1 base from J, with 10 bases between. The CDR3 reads CASSFTGGSYEQYF. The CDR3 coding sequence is TGTGCCAGCAGCTTCACCGGAGGGTCCTACGAGCAGTACTTC.

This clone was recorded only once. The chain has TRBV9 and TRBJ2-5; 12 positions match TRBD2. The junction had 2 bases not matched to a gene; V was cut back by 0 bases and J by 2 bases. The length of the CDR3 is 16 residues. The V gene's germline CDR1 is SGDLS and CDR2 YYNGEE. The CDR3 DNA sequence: TGTGCCAGCAGCGTAGCGACTAGCGGGGGACAAGAGACCCAGTACTTC. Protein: CASSVATSGGQETQYF.

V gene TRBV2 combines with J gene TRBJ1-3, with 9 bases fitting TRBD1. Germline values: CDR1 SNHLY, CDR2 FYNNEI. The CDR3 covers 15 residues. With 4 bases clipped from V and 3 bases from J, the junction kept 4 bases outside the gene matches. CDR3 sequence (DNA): TGTGCCAGCAGTGCGGGGACAGGGAGTGGAAACACCATATATTTT. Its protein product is CASSAGTGSGNTIYF.

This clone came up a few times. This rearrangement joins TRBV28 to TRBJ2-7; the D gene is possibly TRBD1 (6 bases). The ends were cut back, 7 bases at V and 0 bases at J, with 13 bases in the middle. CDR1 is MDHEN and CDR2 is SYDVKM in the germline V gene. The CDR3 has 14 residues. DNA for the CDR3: TGTGCCAGCACCCTTCAGGGGCTCTCCTACGAGCAGTACTTC. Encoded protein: CASTLQGLSYEQYF.

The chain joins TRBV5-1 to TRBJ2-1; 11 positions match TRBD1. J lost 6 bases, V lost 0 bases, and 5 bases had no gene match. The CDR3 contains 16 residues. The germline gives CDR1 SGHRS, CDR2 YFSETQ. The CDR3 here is CASSLVGQGAPNEQFF. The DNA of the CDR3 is TGCGCCAGCAGCTTGGTCGGACAGGGGGCGCCCAATGAGCAGTTCTTC.

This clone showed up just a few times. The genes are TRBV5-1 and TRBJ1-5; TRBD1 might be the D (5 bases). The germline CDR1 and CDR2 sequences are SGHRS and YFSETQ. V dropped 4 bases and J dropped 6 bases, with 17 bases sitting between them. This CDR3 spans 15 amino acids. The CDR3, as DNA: TGCGCCAGCAGCGTGGGCCTCCAGGGATCTCAGCCCCAGCATTTT. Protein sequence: CASSVGLQGSQPQHF.

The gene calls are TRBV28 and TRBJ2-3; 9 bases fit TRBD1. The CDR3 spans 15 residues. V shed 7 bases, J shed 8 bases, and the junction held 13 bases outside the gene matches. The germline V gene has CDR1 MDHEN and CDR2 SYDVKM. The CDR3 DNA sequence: TGTGCCAGCACTATCCCACAGGGGGCTTTGGGTACGCAGTATTTT. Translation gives CASTIPQGALGTQYF.

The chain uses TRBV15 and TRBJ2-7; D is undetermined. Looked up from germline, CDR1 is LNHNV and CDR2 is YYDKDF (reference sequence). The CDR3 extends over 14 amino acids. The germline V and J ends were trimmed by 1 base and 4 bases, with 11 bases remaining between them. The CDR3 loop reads CATSRAGDGYEQYF. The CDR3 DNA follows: TGTGCCACCAGCAGAGCTGGAGATGGTTACGAGCAGTACTTC.

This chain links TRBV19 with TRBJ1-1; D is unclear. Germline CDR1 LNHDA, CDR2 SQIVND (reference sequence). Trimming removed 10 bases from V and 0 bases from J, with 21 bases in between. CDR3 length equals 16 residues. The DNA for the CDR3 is TGTGCCACCAAGATCTCGGGTAACCTTATGAACACTGAAGCTTTCTTT. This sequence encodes CATKISGNLMNTEAFF. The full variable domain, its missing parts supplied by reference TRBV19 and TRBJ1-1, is DGGITQSPKYLFRKEGQNVTLSCEQNLNHDAMYWYRQDPGQGLRLIYYSQIVNDFQKGDIAEGYSVSREKKESFPLTVTSAQKNPTAFYLCATKISGNLMNTEAFFGQGTRLTVV.

The CDR3 DNA follows: TGTGCCAGCAGCACCCGGGTAGCGGGAGAACTCTACGAGCAGTACTTC. It yields the protein CASSTRVAGELYEQYF. The gene calls are TRBV11-2 and TRBJ2-7; 9 bases are shared with TRBD2. V lost 5 bases, J lost 3 bases, and 11 bases stayed unmatched. Germline V gives CDR1 SGHAT, CDR2 FQNNGV. The CDR3 has 16 amino acids.

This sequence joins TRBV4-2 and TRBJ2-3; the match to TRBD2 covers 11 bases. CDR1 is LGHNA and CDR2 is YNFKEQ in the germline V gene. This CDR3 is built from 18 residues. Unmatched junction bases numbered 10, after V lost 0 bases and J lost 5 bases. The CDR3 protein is CASSQDVLAGGLRDTQYF. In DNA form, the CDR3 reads TGTGCCAGCAGCCAAGATGTCCTAGCGGGAGGTCTACGAGATACGCAGTATTTT.

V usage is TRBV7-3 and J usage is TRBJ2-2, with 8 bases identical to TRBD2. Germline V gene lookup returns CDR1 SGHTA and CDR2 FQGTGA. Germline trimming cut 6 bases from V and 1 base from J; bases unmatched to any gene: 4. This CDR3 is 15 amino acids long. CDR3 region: CASRLAGLNTGELFF. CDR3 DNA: TGTGCCAGCAGATTAGCGGGACTGAACACCGGGGAGCTGTTTTTT.

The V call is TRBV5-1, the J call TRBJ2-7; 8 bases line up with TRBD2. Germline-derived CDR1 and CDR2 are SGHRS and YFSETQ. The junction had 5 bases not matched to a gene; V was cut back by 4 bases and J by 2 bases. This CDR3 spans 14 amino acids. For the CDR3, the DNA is TGCGCCAGCAGCACCGGACTAGCCCCCTACGAGCAGTACTTC. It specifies CASSTGLAPYEQYF. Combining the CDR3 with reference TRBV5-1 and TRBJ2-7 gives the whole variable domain KAGVTQTPRYLIKTRGQQVTLSCSPISGHRSVSWYQQTPGQGLQFLFEYFSETQRNKGNFPGRFSGRQFSNSRSEMNVSTLELGDSALYLCASSTGLAPYEQYFGPGTRLTVT.

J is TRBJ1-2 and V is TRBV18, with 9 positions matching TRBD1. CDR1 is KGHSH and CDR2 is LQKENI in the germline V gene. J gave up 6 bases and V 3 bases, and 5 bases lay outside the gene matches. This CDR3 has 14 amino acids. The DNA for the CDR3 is TGTGCCAGCTCACCGTCAACAGGGGGCAATGGCTACACCTTC. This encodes CASSPSTGGNGYTF.

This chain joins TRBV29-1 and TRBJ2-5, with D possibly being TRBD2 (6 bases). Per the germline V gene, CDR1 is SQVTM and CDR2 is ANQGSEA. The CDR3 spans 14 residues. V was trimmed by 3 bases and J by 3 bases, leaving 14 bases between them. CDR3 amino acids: CSVEFAGSEETQYF. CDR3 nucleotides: TGCAGCGTTGAGTTTGCGGGAAGTGAAGAGACCCAGTACTTC.

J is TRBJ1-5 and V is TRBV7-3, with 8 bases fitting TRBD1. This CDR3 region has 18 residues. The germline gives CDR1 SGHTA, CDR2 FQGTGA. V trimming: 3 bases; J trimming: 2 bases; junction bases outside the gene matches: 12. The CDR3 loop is CASSFPLPDREGNQPQHF. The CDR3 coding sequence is TGTGCCAGCAGCTTTCCCCTCCCGGACAGGGAAGGCAATCAGCCCCAGCATTTT.

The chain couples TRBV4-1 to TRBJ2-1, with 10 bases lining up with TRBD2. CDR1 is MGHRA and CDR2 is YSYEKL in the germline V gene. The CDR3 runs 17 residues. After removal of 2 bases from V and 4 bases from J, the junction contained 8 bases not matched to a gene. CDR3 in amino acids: CASSQTAAGGIYNEQFF. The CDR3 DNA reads TGCGCCAGCAGCCAAACAGCAGCGGGGGGGATATACAATGAGCAGTTCTTC.

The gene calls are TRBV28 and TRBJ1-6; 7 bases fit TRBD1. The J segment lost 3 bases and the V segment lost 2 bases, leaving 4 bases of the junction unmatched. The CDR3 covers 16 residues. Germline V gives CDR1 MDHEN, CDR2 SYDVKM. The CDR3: CASSLRGQNYNSPLHF. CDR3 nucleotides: TGTGCCAGCAGTTTAAGGGGACAGAACTATAATTCACCCCTCCACTTT.

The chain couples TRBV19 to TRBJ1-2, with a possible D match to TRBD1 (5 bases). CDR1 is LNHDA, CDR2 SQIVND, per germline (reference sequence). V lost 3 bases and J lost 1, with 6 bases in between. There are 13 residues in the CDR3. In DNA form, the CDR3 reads TGTGCCAGTAGTATCAGGGTTAACTATGGCTACACCTTC. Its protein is CASSIRVNYGYTF.